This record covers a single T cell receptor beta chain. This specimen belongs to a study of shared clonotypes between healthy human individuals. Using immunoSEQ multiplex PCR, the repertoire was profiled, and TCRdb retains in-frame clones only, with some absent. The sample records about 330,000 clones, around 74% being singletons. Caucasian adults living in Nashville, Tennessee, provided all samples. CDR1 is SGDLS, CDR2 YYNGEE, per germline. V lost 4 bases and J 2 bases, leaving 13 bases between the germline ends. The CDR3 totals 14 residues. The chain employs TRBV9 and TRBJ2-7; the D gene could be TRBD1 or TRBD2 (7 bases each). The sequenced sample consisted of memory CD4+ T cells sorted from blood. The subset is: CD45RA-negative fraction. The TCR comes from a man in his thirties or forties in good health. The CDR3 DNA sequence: TGTGCCAGCAGCACCGGGGGGACAGCCTACGAGCAGTACTTC. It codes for CASSTGGTAYEQYF.